What follows describes a single T cell receptor (beta chain). Germline values: CDR1 MGHRA, CDR2 YSYEKL. Deletions cut 0 bases from V and 0 bases from J, with 6 bases between. The CDR3 is 15 amino acids. Individuals having autoimmune disease history or systemic immunosuppression were not enrolled. Sampling times: baseline, cycle 4 day 1, cycle 7 day 1. This record belongs to a study of OX40 agonist ivuxolimab in advanced cancers. Study at large: Ivuxolimab, an antibody acting as an agonist of OX40 (CD134), was used to treat patients. A male proportion of about 84% was recorded, with mean age around 55 years and range roughly 23 to 85.

TCRdb's table, derived via immunoSEQ multiplex PCR, lists solely in-frame clones and lacks some. The sample comprises some 95,000 clones, around 85% of which are singletons, and roughly 3.8% rests with the top ten. The chain links TRBV4-1 to TRBJ2-4; D not resolved. The receptor comes from an adult with an advanced solid tumor such as melanoma, head and neck, liver or kidney cancer. Specimen: CD4+ or CD8+ T cells sorted from blood, collected in a trial of the OX40 agonist ivuxolimab. CDR3 in DNA: TGCGCCAGCAGCCAAGAGCCGACAGCCAAAAACATTCAGTACTTC. Its protein product is CASSQEPTAKNIQYF.